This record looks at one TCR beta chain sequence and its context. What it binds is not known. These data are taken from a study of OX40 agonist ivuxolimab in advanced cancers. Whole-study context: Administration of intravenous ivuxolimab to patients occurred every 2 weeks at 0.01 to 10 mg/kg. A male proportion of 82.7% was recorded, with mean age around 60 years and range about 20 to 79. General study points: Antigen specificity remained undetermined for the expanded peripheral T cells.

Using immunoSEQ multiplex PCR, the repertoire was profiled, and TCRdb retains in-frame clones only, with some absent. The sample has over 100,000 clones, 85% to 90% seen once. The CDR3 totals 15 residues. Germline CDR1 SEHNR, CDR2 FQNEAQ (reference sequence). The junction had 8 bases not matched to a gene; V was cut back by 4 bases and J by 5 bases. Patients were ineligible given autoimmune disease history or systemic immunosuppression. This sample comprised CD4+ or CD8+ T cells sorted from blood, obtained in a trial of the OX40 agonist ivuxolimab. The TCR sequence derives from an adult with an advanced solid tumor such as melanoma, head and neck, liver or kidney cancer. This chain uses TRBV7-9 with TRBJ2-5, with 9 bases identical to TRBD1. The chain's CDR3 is CASSSQGAPGETQYF. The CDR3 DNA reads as TGTGCCAGCAGCTCACAGGGGGCGCCAGGGGAGACCCAGTACTTC. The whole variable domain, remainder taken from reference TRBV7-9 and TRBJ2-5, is DTGVSQNPRHKITKRGQNVTFRCDPISEHNRLYWYRQTLGQGPEFLTYFQNEAQLEKSRLLSDRFSAERPKGSFSTLEIQRTEQGDSAMYLCASSSQGAPGETQYFGPGTRLLVL.